These 29 T cell receptor beta chains were all obtained from the same sample, sequenced in a study of immune evolution from preneoplasia to lung adenocarcinoma. Some clones are missing from TCRdb's copy, which holds only in-frame ones; the method was immunoSEQ multiplex PCR. The repertoire includes roughly 6,700 clones, over 65% of them detected once, and approximately 3.1% sits in the top ten. Sequences were obtained from FFPE lung adenocarcinoma in situ tissue. Receptor source: a donor aged 70 or over with lung adenocarcinoma.

The gene calls are TRBV4-1 and TRBJ2-7; 8 nucleotides line up with TRBD2. The germline gives CDR1 MGHRA, CDR2 YSYEKL. The CDR3 extends over 14 amino acids. V lost 1 base and J lost 3; bases outside the gene matches: 2. The CDR3 protein is CASSQGSGSYEQYF. DNA of the CDR3: TGCGCCAGCAGCCAAGGAAGCGGGAGCTACGAGCAGTACTTC.

The chain employs TRBV11-2 and TRBJ2-7; D call uncertain. Germline CDR1 and CDR2: SGHAT and FQNNGV. The germline V and J ends were trimmed by 3 bases and 1 base, with 7 bases remaining between them. CDR3 length: 13 amino acids. The CDR3 DNA follows: TGTGCCAGCAGCTTCCCCCGGTCCTACGAGCAGTACTTC. Protein sequence: CASSFPRSYEQYF.

This chain links TRBV6-1 with TRBJ2-5; either TRBD1 or TRBD2 may supply D (6 bases each). Germline V gene data show CDR1 as MNHNS and CDR2 as SASEGT. There are 13 residues in the CDR3. Trimming stripped 6 bases from V and 3 bases from J, with 11 bases between. The CDR3 coding sequence is TGTGCCAGCAGGCGGGACACCAAAGAGACCCAGTACTTC. The encoded protein is CASRRDTKETQYF.

V is TRBV5-1 and J is TRBJ2-2, with 9 bases aligning to TRBD2. This CDR3 is built from 15 residues. The ends lost 0 bases at V and 3 bases at J; junction bases unmatched: 0. The germline V gene has CDR1 SGHRS and CDR2 YFSETQ. The CDR3 protein is CASSLGLADTGELFF. Here the CDR3 DNA reads TGCGCCAGCAGCTTGGGACTAGCGGACACCGGGGAGCTGTTTTTT.

V and J are TRBV11-2 and TRBJ2-7; tentative D call: TRBD2 (6 bases). The CDR3 totals 13 residues. The V end lost 1 base, the J end lost 6 bases, and 10 bases lay between the germline ends. Germline loops: CDR1 SGHAT, CDR2 FQNNGV. The CDR3 DNA reads TGTGCCAGCAGCTTAGGATACGGGGGCGAGCAGTACTTC. The encoded protein is CASSLGYGGEQYF.

As to this clone: Germline and junction disagree at one end, which may indicate a read error. The CDR3 nucleotides are TGTGCCAGCAGGACAGGGGCCACAAATACGCAGTATTTT. Translating gives CASRTGATNTQYF. The chain is built from TRBV27 and TRBJ2-3, with TRBD1 identical over 8 bases. The germline CDR1 and CDR2 sequences are MNHEY and SMNVEV (reference sequence). The CDR3 has 13 amino acids.

The chain employs TRBV10-2 and TRBJ2-5; D is undetermined. Germline CDR1 is WSHSY and CDR2 is SAAADI. With 8 bases removed from V and 5 bases from J, the gap between germline ends came to 9 bases. This CDR3 region has 11 residues. The CDR3 DNA follows: TGCGCCAGCGGGATTGGGGAGACCCAGTACTTC. Protein sequence: CASGIGETQYF.

The chain is built from TRBV7-2 and TRBJ1-5, with D maybe TRBD1 (5 bases). V was shortened by 3 bases and J by 7 bases, with 13 bases between the two germline ends. The CDR3 consists of 14 residues. Germline V gene lookup returns CDR1 SGHTA and CDR2 FQGNSA. The CDR3 DNA sequence: TGTGCCAGCAGCTTGGGGTCGGGGGTCCAGCCCCAGCATTTT. As protein: CASSLGSGVQPQHF.

The chain has TRBV19 and TRBJ1-2; 9 positions match TRBD1. Germline V gene lookup returns CDR1 LNHDA and CDR2 SQIVND (reference sequence). The CDR3 covers 13 residues. The V and J ends lost 5 bases and 7 bases, in that order; junction bases with no gene match: 5. The CDR3 loop is CASSPTGGSGYTF. The CDR3 bases are TGTGCCAGTAGTCCGACAGGGGGAAGTGGCTACACCTTC. The full variable domain, rest sourced from reference TRBV19 and TRBJ1-2, is DGGITQSPKYLFRKEGQNVTLSCEQNLNHDAMYWYRQDPGQGLRLIYYSQIVNDFQKGDIAEGYSVSREKKESFPLTVTSAQKNPTAFYLCASSPTGGSGYTFGSGTRLTVV.

This clone appeared a few times. The rearrangement uses TRBV2 and TRBJ1-4; D is uncertain. The CDR3 sequence is 12 residues long. Germline CDR1 and CDR2: SNHLY and FYNNEI. The V end lost 2 bases, the J end lost 7 bases, and 5 bases lay between the germline ends. The CDR3 reads CASSEPTEKLFF. In nucleotides, the CDR3 is TGTGCCAGCAGTGAACCCACTGAAAAACTGTTTTTT.

This chain uses TRBV18 with TRBJ2-2; weak D call: TRBD1 (6 bases). The germline V gene encodes CDR1 KGHSH and CDR2 LQKENI. This CDR3 is 12 amino acids long. The ends were cut back, 3 bases at V and 10 bases at J, with 9 bases in the middle. Here the CDR3 reads CASSPTGVELFF. DNA of the CDR3: TGTGCCAGCTCACCGACAGGAGTGGAGCTGTTTTTT.

In its sample, this clone was seen a few times. The gene calls are TRBV20-1 and TRBJ2-7; D unresolved. Germline V gives CDR1 DFQATT, CDR2 SNEGSKA (reference sequence). V lost 2 bases to trimming and J lost 5 bases, with 4 bases between them. This CDR3 is 10 amino acids long. CDR3 nucleotide sequence: TGCAGTGCTAGACAGCACGAGCAGTACTTC. Translation: CSARQHEQYF.

The V gene is TRBV5-1, the J gene TRBJ2-5; the D gene is possibly TRBD2 (5 bases). Between the trimmed V and J ends, which lost 0 bases and 4 bases, there was a span of 7 bases. This CDR3 is 13 amino acids long. CDR1 and CDR2 from the germline V gene are SGHRS and YFSETQ. CDR3 in DNA: TGCGCCAGCAGCTTGGAGACTATAGAGACCCAGTACTTC. Residues: CASSLETIETQYF.

The rearrangement joins TRBV10-3 to TRBJ2-7; 10 nucleotides agree with TRBD2. The CDR3 length is 14 residues. V trimming: 6 bases; J trimming: 6 bases; junction bases outside the gene matches: 8. Germline V lookup: CDR1 ENHRY, CDR2 SYGVKD. CDR3 coding DNA: TGTGCCATCAGCGGGACTAGCGATTTGACCGAGCAGTACTTC. It is translated as CAISGTSDLTEQYF.

The chain is built from TRBV30 and TRBJ1-1; D not resolved. Germline assignment: CDR1 GTSNPN and CDR2 SVGIG (reference sequence). The CDR3 contains 13 residues. Trimming shortened V by 1 base and J by 2 bases, and 8 bases separated the two germline ends. In nucleotides, the CDR3 is TGTGCCTGGAGTGAGGGCGGAAACACTGAAGCTTTCTTT. Protein: CAWSEGGNTEAFF.

The rearrangement links TRBV6-5 to TRBJ2-2; 7 nucleotides match TRBD2. The CDR3 has 14 amino acids. Germline lookup yields CDR1 MNHEY and CDR2 SVGAGI. Trimming removed 6 bases from V and 4 bases from J; junction bases left unmatched: 5. CDR3 DNA: TGTGCCAGCAGGAGAATAGCGGGCACCGGGGAGCTGTTTTTT. Protein product: CASRRIAGTGELFF.

The chain carries TRBV6-5 and TRBJ2-5; the D gene is possibly TRBD1 (5 bases). Germline V gives CDR1 MNHEY, CDR2 SVGAGI. The CDR3 totals 15 residues. Trimming took off 2 bases at V and 3 bases at J, with 13 bases between the two ends. CDR3 DNA sequence: TGTGCCAGCAGTTACACCTGGACATTGGAAGAGACCCAGTACTTC. This gives the protein CASSYTWTLEETQYF.

The table lists this clone with a few counts. V gene TRBV10-3 combines with J gene TRBJ1-1; D might be TRBD1 (5 bases). In germline, CDR1 is ENHRY, CDR2 SYGVKD. V gave up 6 bases and J gave up 5 bases, with 7 bases separating them. The CDR3 consists of 11 residues. The CDR3 nucleotides read TGTGCCATCAGCGGGGGGACTGAAGCTTTCTTT. This gives the protein CAISGGTEAFF.

The chain couples TRBV12-5 to TRBJ2-2; TRBD1 agrees at 7 bases. J was trimmed by 1 base and V by 5 bases; bases with no gene match: 4. Germline V CDR1 and CDR2: LGHNT, FRNRAP. This CDR3 contains 15 residues. The CDR3 region is CASGPNRGNTGELFF. DNA of the CDR3: TGTGCTAGTGGTCCGAACAGGGGGAACACCGGGGAGCTGTTTTTT. Based on the CDR3 plus reference TRBV12-5 and TRBJ2-2, the full variable domain is DARVTQTPRHKVTEMGQEVTMRCQPILGHNTVFWYRQTMMQGLELLAYFRNRAPLDDSGMPKDRFSAEMPDATLATLKIQPSEPRDSAVYFCASGPNRGNTGELFFGEGSRLTVL.

The CDR3 DNA follows: TGTGCCAGCAGCTTGGGACCGGACACCGGGGAGCTGTTTTTT. Translated, it gives CASSLGPDTGELFF. The genes are TRBV5-4 and TRBJ2-2; unclear D gene. The CDR3 extends over 14 amino acids. The V end lost 0 bases, the J end lost 3 bases, and 6 bases lay between the germline ends. Germline lookup yields CDR1 SGHNT and CDR2 YYREEE (reference sequence).

J is TRBJ2-7 and V is TRBV11-2; no definite D call. Germline CDR1 is SGHAT and CDR2 is FQNNGV. V was pared by 5 bases and J by 3 bases, with 8 bases between. CDR3 length equals 12 residues. DNA for the CDR3: TGTGCCAGCAGCCAAGAACGCTACGAGCAGTACTTC. It translates to CASSQERYEQYF.

The chain recombines TRBV5-4 with TRBJ1-1; D perhaps matches TRBD1 (6 bases). Per germline, CDR1 SGHNT and CDR2 YYREEE (reference sequence). V was cut by 4 bases and J by 4 bases, with 14 bases left in between. This CDR3 is 14 amino acids long. Here the CDR3 reads CASSGRGKGTEAFF. As DNA, the CDR3 is TGTGCCAGCAGCGGGAGGGGGAAGGGCACTGAAGCTTTCTTT.

The rearrangement joins TRBV2 to TRBJ2-1; unclear D gene. This CDR3 contains 14 residues. Per germline, CDR1 SNHLY and CDR2 FYNNEI. Trimming removed 4 bases at V and 0 bases at J, with 7 bases between. CDR3 sequence (DNA): TGTGCCAGCAGTGTAGGCGGCTCCTACAATGAGCAGTTCTTC. Amino acid sequence: CASSVGGSYNEQFF.

This chain connects TRBV7-9 to TRBJ1-2; D perhaps matches TRBD1 (5 bases). The CDR3 is 17 amino acids. V dropped 5 bases and J dropped 2 bases, with 21 bases sitting between them. Germline V gives CDR1 SEHNR, CDR2 FQNEAQ (reference sequence). The CDR3 coding sequence is TGTGCCAGCAGCCTTAACCTGGGGAGGGACTGGAACTATGGCTACACCTTC. Protein sequence: CASSLNLGRDWNYGYTF.

The chain links TRBV5-1 to TRBJ2-5, with D perhaps TRBD1 (5 bases). The CDR3 runs 14 residues. Looked up from germline, CDR1 is SGHRS and CDR2 is YFSETQ. With 3 bases removed from V and 5 bases from J, the gap between germline ends came to 14 bases. The CDR3 spells CASSSQLPGETQYF. DNA for the CDR3: TGCGCCAGCAGCTCACAACTACCAGGGGAGACCCAGTACTTC.

The genes are TRBV5-1 and TRBJ2-7; 7 bases map to TRBD1. Trimming at V came to 4 bases and at J to 3 bases, leaving 7 bases not matched to a gene. The CDR3 is 14 residues long. CDR1 is SGHRS and CDR2 is YFSETQ in the germline V gene. The DNA of the CDR3 is TGCGCCAGCAGCCCCAGACAGGGCGGCTACGAGCAGTACTTC. Translating gives CASSPRQGGYEQYF.

The chain uses TRBV5-1 and TRBJ2-1; D remains ambiguous. V lost 1 base, J lost 6 bases, and 5 bases lay in between. Germline V gene lookup returns CDR1 SGHRS and CDR2 YFSETQ. The CDR3 sequence is 12 residues long. The CDR3 nucleotides read TGCGCCAGCAGCTTGTCTGTCAATGAGCAGTTCTTC. Encoded protein: CASSLSVNEQFF.

V gene TRBV18 combines with J gene TRBJ1-2, with 7 positions matching TRBD1. Germline CDR1 and CDR2: KGHSH and LQKENI. Trimming removed 3 bases from V and 3 bases from J; junction bases left unmatched: 16. The length of the CDR3 is 18 residues. In DNA form, the CDR3 reads TGTGCCAGCTCACCGCTCACCACGCGGATTGGGACAGACTATGGCTACACCTTC. Translation: CASSPLTTRIGTDYGYTF.

The chain joins TRBV2 to TRBJ1-1; 11 nucleotides match TRBD1. J gave up 5 bases and V 6 bases, and 5 bases lay outside the gene matches. This CDR3 is built from 14 residues. From germline, CDR1 is SNHLY and CDR2 FYNNEI. CDR3 protein: CASRPGTGGTEAFF. The CDR3 coding sequence is TGTGCCAGCAGACCCGGGACAGGGGGGACTGAAGCTTTCTTT.